Each of the 18 T cell receptor beta chains below was sequenced from the same sample in a study of blood T cells in healthy people across ages. Combining a sample-barcoded 5' primer with a J-beta primer mix, a second PCR ran for roughly 7 to 12 cycles. TCRdb processed the 5' RACE reads anew with MiXCR; each CDR3 protein has one entry. The data contain roughly 2 million distinct CDR3 sequences, 49% of them singletons. Sequencing was carried out using blood. These receptors all come from a woman between 35 and 50 years old in good health.

This clonotype came up a few times. The rearrangement joins TRBV4-3 to TRBJ2-3; D unresolved. The germline V gene has CDR1 LGHNA and CDR2 YSLEER. The CDR3 consists of 17 residues. The V end lost 0 bases, the J end lost 1 base, and 14 bases lay between the germline ends. CDR3 nucleotide sequence: TGCGCCAGCAGCCAAGATCCCGCTCTTAGAGGCACAGATACGCAGTATTTT. This codes for CASSQDPALRGTDTQYF.

This sequence joins TRBV6-2 or TRBV6-3 and TRBJ1-5; no clear D. Germline V gene data show CDR1 as MNHEY and CDR2 as SVGEGT. V gave up 2 bases and J gave up 3 bases, with 8 bases separating them. This CDR3 has 14 residues. The CDR3: CASSYQQFNQPQHF. The CDR3 DNA sequence: TGTGCCAGCAGTTACCAACAGTTCAATCAGCCCCAGCATTTT.

The J gene is TRBJ2-1, the V gene TRBV20-1; 7 bases are shared with TRBD1. After removal of 1 base from V and 15 bases from J, the junction contained 15 bases not matched to a gene. The germline gives CDR1 DFQATT, CDR2 SNEGSKA (reference sequence). The CDR3 consists of 14 residues. The CDR3 loop reads CSARAPGQNFERFF. Written as DNA, the CDR3 is TGCAGTGCTAGAGCCCCGGGACAGAATTTTGAACGGTTCTTC.

This clonotype was seen more than once but under ten times. V usage is TRBV28 and J usage is TRBJ2-1, with D uncertain. The CDR3 loop spans 11 amino acids. Germline CDR1 MDHEN, CDR2 SYDVKM. V was pared by 4 bases and J by 8 bases, with 6 bases between. The CDR3 DNA follows: TGTGCCAGCAGTTCAACTCATGAGCAGTTCTTC. Translating it yields CASSSTHEQFF.

V gene TRBV6-2 or TRBV6-3 combines with J gene TRBJ2-7; D possibly corresponds to TRBD2 (6 bases). From germline, CDR1 is MNHEY and CDR2 SVGEGT. This CDR3 is built from 14 residues. The V end lost 8 bases, the J end lost 0 bases, and 14 bases lay between the germline ends. The CDR3 reads CASREQGGSYEQYF. The CDR3 DNA reads as TGTGCCAGCCGGGAGCAGGGAGGCTCCTACGAGCAGTACTTC.

This clonotype occurred a few times. J is TRBJ2-5 and V is TRBV4-2, with no clear D. Per the germline V gene, CDR1 is LGHNA and CDR2 is YNFKEQ. Trimming took off 0 bases at V and 4 bases at J, with 24 bases between the two ends. CDR3 length: 19 amino acids. CDR3: CASSQDLDVLSNPRETQYF. The CDR3 DNA sequence: TGTGCCAGCAGCCAAGATCTTGACGTTCTCTCAAACCCCAGAGAGACCCAGTACTTC.

This sequence joins TRBV15 and TRBJ2-3; possibly TRBD1 or TRBD2 for D (5 bases each). V gave up 2 bases and J gave up 5 bases, with 20 bases separating them. There are 17 residues in the CDR3. Germline CDR1 reads LNHNV; CDR2 reads YYDKDF (reference sequence). CDR3 protein: CATSRPWDPSAQDTQYF. DNA for the CDR3: TGTGCCACCAGCAGACCCTGGGACCCTTCAGCGCAAGATACGCAGTATTTT.

Only a few counts were recorded for this clonotype. The chain is built from TRBV7-2 and TRBJ2-3, with 11 bases matching TRBD2. The CDR3 has 19 amino acids. The germline CDR1 and CDR2 sequences are SGHTA and FQGNSA. Losses at the gene ends were 2 bases for V and 4 bases for J; bases not matched to a gene: 14. The CDR3 DNA follows: TGTGCCAGCAGCTTACTCAATAGCGGTAGCGGGGGGGCGGCAGATACGCAGTATTTT. Its translation: CASSLLNSGSGGAADTQYF.

This clonotype was observed a handful of times. The V call is TRBV29-1, the J call TRBJ1-4; D is perhaps TRBD1 (6 bases). This CDR3 comprises 13 residues. The germline V gene has CDR1 SQVTM and CDR2 ANQGSEA. V lost 2 bases and J 5 bases, leaving 9 bases between the germline ends. CDR3 loop: CSVEQGLNEKLFF. The CDR3 region has the DNA TGCAGCGTTGAACAGGGGCTCAATGAAAAACTGTTTTTT.

This clonotype was seen more than once but under ten times. J is TRBJ2-1 and V is TRBV5-6; 11 bases line up with TRBD2. Germline CDR1 and CDR2: SGHDT and YYEEEE. CDR3 length: 17 amino acids. V lost 1 base and J lost 6; bases outside the gene matches: 9. The DNA for the CDR3 is TGTGCCAGCAGCTTGAGGGTAGCGGGGGGGCCAGGCAATGAGCAGTTCTTC. Translating gives CASSLRVAGGPGNEQFF.

The chain joins TRBV20-1 to TRBJ2-3, with 9 bases lining up with TRBD2. The V segment lost 5 bases and the J segment 2 bases; nucleotides outside the gene matches: 14. The germline CDR1 and CDR2 sequences are DFQATT and SNEGSKA (reference sequence). The CDR3 sequence is 17 residues long. The CDR3 DNA follows: TGCAGTGCTGATAGCGGGGGACGCCGGAGTCACACAGATACGCAGTATTTT. It codes for CSADSGGRRSHTDTQYF.

As DNA, the CDR3 is TGTGCCAGCAGCTTAGCGGGGGGGGATGTCGACGAGCAGTACTTC. As protein: CASSLAGGDVDEQYF. The chain employs TRBV7-6 and TRBJ2-7; 7 positions match TRBD2. CDR1 SGHVS and CDR2 FNYEAQ come from the germline V gene. The CDR3 contains 15 residues. Losses at the gene ends were 0 bases for V and 5 bases for J; bases not matched to a gene: 7.

As to this clonotype: Compared with germline, one end of the junction differs, possibly owing to a read error. The J gene is TRBJ2-7, the V gene TRBV24-1; TRBD2 matches at 12 bases. The CDR3 contains 17 residues. CDR1 is KGHDR and CDR2 is SFDVKD in the germline V gene. The CDR3 coding sequence is TGTGCCACCTCCGGACTAGCGGGGCAAACCCCGGTCTACGAGCGGTACTTC. Protein: CATSGLAGQTPVYERYF.

The chain uses TRBV6-2 or TRBV6-3 and TRBJ2-3; 9 bases line up with TRBD2. V lost 6 bases to trimming and J lost 5 bases; unmatched junction nucleotides: 3. This CDR3 region has 13 residues. Germline V CDR1 and CDR2: MNHEY, SVGEGT. CDR3 DNA: TGTGCCAGCAGACTAGCGGGTGTAGATACGCAGTATTTT. Amino acids: CASRLAGVDTQYF.

This sequence joins TRBV7-2 and TRBJ2-3; unclear D gene. V was shortened by 0 bases and J by 4 bases, with 11 bases between the two germline ends. CDR3 length: 15 amino acids. The germline V gene encodes CDR1 SGHTA and CDR2 FQGNSA. The CDR3 DNA reads TGTGCCAGCAGCTTAGCGGGCGGCAGACCAGATACGCAGTATTTT. Its protein product is CASSLAGGRPDTQYF.

The rearrangement joins TRBV20-1 to TRBJ1-2; D is unclear. The CDR3 sequence is 13 residues long. Per germline, CDR1 DFQATT and CDR2 SNEGSKA (reference sequence). Trimming removed 1 base at V and 3 bases at J, with 9 bases between. The CDR3 region has the DNA TGCAGTGCTAGAGCGCCTGGATACTATGGCTACACCTTC. Residues: CSARAPGYYGYTF.

This sequence joins TRBV4-2 and TRBJ2-5; 13 bases align to TRBD2. This CDR3 has 19 residues. Germline lookup yields CDR1 LGHNA and CDR2 YNFKEQ. V lost 4 bases, J lost 0 bases, and 11 bases stayed unmatched. CDR3 sequence: CASSRRRLAGGLYQETQYF. The CDR3 coding sequence is TGTGCCAGCAGCCGAAGAAGACTAGCGGGGGGATTATACCAAGAGACCCAGTACTTC.

This clonotype has only one observation. The chain couples TRBV12-3 or TRBV12-4 to TRBJ2-5; D is unresolved. The CDR3 consists of 13 residues. The V and J ends lost 3 bases and 5 bases respectively, with 10 bases between them. The CDR3 here is CASSFNPPETQYF. The CDR3 region has the DNA TGTGCCAGCAGTTTCAACCCTCCGGAGACCCAGTACTTC.